This T cell receptor beta chain was sequenced for a study of cytomegalovirus exposure and HLA in healthy donors. The CDR3 extends over 12 amino acids. Germline CDR1 is SEHNR and CDR2 is FQNEAQ (reference sequence). Findings of the study overall: The likely explanation for a cluster of highly shared sequence variants was sequencing artifact. In a later analysis, productive TCRs from donors in an Asian-associated ancestry cluster reportedly carried fewer N-insertions than the cohort mean. The classifier reportedly diagnosed cytomegalovirus status with high sensitivity and specificity.

Notes on this clone: Its antigen is as yet unknown. At one end the junction does not follow the germline gene, possibly because of a read error.

PCR used 60 Vbeta primers and 13 Jbeta primers. Method: immunoSEQ multiplex PCR; TCRdb's copy keeps in-frame clones and lacks some. The sample lists fewer than 250,000 clones; around 82% were seen once. The chain carries TRBV7-9 and TRBJ2-1, with D possibly TRBD2 on 5 matching bases. Sample: PBMCs. The clonotype was recovered from a woman aged 30 to 39 in good health and CMV-seropositive. CDR3 DNA sequence: TGTGCCAGCAGCGACTCGGACTTGGATAGGATCTTC. Protein sequence: CASSDSDLDRIF.